This record concerns one T cell receptor beta chain sequence. What it recognizes is unknown. These data are taken from a study of cytomegalovirus exposure and HLA in healthy donors. Study-wide results and caveats: Later analysis placed DRB1 highest and HLA-C lowest in TCR association rates, which differed by HLA locus.

Primers: 60 Vbeta forward and 13 Jbeta reverse. Generated by immunoSEQ multiplex PCR, the TCRdb table keeps only in-frame clones and is missing some. The sample gives around 150,000 clones, approximately 72% of which show up once; 6.5% is in the top ten. The V and J ends lost 6 bases and 3 bases respectively, with 9 bases between them. The CDR3 covers 13 residues. Germline CDR1 reads SNHLY; CDR2 reads FYNNEI. The source material was PBMCs. This sequence originates from a woman aged 60-75 years in good health and CMV-seronegative. The V and J genes are TRBV2 and TRBJ2-1; tentative D call: TRBD1 (5 bases). The CDR3 reads CASSLDNYNEQFF. Here the CDR3 DNA reads TGTGCCAGCAGCCTGGACAACTACAATGAGCAGTTCTTC.